This entry is about one TCR beta chain. The table came from immunoSEQ multiplex PCR; TCRdb's copy has only in-frame clones and leaves some out. The sample shows about 260,000 clones, 86% of them seen only once. The data stem from a study of blood T cell repertoires in COVID-19. At the level of the study: The United States, Italy and Spain were the sources of the acute and convalescent COVID-19 samples. Sample material is recorded as cDNA or gDNA derived from T cells, B-cell-depleted T cells, or PBMCs.

The participants were between roughly 18 and 100 years old and came from 24 US areas. Two negative PCRs, clearance, or symptom resolution had been documented for recovered Cohort 3 donors. Germline V gene lookup returns CDR1 MDHEN and CDR2 SYDVKM. Trimming stripped 7 bases from V and 6 bases from J, with 16 bases between. The CDR3 length is 14 residues. V and J are TRBV28 and TRBJ2-1, with a tentative D call TRBD1 (6 bases). Material for sequencing was PBMCs or T cells enriched from blood (not recorded which). This TCR derives from a woman aged 45-60 years who had recovered from COVID-19. CDR3 residues: CASTPQGRVNEQFF. The CDR3 DNA reads as TGTGCCAGCACCCCCCAGGGGCGGGTCAATGAGCAGTTCTTC.